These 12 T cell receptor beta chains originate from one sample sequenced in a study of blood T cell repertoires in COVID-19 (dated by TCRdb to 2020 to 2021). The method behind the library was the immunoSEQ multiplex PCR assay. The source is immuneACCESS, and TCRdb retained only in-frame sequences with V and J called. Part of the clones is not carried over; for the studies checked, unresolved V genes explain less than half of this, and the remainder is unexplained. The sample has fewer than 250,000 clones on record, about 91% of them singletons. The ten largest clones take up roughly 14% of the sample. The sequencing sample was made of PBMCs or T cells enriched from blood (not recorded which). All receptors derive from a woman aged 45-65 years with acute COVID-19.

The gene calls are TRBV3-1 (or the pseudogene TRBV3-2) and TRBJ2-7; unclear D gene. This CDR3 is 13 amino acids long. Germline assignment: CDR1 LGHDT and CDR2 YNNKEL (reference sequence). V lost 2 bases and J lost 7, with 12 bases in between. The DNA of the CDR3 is TGTGCCAGCAGCCAACCACCCTCTACGGAGCAGTACTTC. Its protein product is CASSQPPSTEQYF.

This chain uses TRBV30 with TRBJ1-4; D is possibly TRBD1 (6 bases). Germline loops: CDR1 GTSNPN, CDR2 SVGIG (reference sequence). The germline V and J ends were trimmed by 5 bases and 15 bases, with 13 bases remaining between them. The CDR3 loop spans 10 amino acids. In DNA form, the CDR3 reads TGTGCCTGGGCCGGGACAAGGGTGTTTTTT. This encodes CAWAGTRVFF.

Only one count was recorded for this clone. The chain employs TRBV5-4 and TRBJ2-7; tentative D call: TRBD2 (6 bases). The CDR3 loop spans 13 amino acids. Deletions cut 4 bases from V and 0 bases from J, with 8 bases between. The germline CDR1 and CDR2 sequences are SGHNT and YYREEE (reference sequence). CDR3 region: CASSGDSSYEQYF. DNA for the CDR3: TGTGCCAGCAGCGGGGACTCCTCCTACGAGCAGTACTTC.

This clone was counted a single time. The CDR3 sequence: CASRSGSSRNEQFF. The CDR3 DNA reads as TGTGCCAGTCGTAGCGGGAGCTCACGGAATGAGCAGTTCTTC. The rearrangement links TRBV19 to TRBJ2-1; 9 positions match TRBD2. After removal of 8 bases from V and 7 bases from J, the junction contained 9 bases not matched to a gene. The CDR3 runs 14 residues. The germline V gene has CDR1 LNHDA and CDR2 SQIVND (reference sequence).

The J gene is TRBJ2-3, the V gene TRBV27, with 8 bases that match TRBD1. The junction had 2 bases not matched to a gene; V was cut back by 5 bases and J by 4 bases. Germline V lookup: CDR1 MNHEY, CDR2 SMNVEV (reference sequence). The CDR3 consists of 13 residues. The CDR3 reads CASSPQGADTQYF. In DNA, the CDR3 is TGTGCCAGCAGTCCACAGGGGGCAGATACGCAGTATTTT.

The CDR3 bases are TGCGCCAGCAGCGCGACAGGGTTGGGGGGCACAGATACGCAGTATTTT. As protein: CASSATGLGGTDTQYF. This sequence joins TRBV5-1 and TRBJ2-3; 7 bases match TRBD1. CDR3 length: 16 residues. Germline lookup yields CDR1 SGHRS and CDR2 YFSETQ. The ends lost 4 bases at V and 1 base at J; junction bases unmatched: 9.

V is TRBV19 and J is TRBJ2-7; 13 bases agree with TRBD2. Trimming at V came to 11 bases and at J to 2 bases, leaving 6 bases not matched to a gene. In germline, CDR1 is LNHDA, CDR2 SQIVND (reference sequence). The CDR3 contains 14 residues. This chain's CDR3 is CAATSGRPPYEQYF. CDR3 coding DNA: TGTGCCGCGACTAGCGGGAGGCCCCCCTACGAGCAGTACTTC.

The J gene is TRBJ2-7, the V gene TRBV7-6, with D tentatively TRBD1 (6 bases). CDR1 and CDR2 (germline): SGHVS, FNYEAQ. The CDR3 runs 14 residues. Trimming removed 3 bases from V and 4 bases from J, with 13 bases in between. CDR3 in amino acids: CASSLSQGLYEQYF. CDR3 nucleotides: TGTGCCAGCAGCTTGTCACAGGGCTTGTACGAGCAGTACTTC.

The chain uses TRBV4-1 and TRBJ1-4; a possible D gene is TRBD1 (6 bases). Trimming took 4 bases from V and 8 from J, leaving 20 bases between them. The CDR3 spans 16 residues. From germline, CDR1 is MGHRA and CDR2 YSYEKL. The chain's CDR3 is CASSRVGQRLPEKLFF. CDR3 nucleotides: TGCGCCAGCAGCCGGGTCGGACAGAGGCTACCCGAAAAACTGTTTTTT.

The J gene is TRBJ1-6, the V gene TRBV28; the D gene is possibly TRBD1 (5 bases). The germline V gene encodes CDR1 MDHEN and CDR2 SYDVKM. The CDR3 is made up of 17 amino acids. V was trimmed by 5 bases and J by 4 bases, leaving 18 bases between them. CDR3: CASSGGGVPTYNSPLHF. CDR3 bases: TGTGCCAGCAGTGGAGGAGGGGTACCGACTTATAATTCACCCCTCCACTTT.

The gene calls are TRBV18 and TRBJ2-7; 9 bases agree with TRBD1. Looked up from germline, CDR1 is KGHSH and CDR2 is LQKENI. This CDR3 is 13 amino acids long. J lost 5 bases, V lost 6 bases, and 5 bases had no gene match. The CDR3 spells CASSSQGANEQYF. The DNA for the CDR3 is TGTGCCAGCTCCTCACAGGGGGCCAACGAGCAGTACTTC.

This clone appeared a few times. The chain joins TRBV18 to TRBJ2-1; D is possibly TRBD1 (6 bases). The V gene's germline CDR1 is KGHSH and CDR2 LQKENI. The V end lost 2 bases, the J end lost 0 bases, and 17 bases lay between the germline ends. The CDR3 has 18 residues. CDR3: CASSPAPGAASSYNEQFF. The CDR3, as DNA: TGTGCCAGCTCACCAGCTCCAGGGGCCGCAAGCTCCTACAATGAGCAGTTCTTC.